The 32 T cell receptor beta chains below all came from one sample that was sequenced in a study of shared clonotypes between healthy human individuals. Assay used: immunoSEQ multiplex PCR; TCRdb lists only in-frame clones, some missing. Of around 2,000,000 clones in the sample, roughly 94% were seen once. The sample was naive CD4+ T cells sorted from blood. Described subset: CD45RA+ positively selected. Receptors originate from a man between 18 and 35 years old in good health.

This chain links TRBV6-1 with TRBJ1-2, with TRBD1 matching 8 bases. CDR3 length: 12 residues. After removal of 8 bases from V and 8 bases from J, the junction contained 7 bases not matched to a gene. Looked up from germline, CDR1 is MNHNS and CDR2 is SASEGT. The CDR3 region has the DNA TGTGCCAGCGGTCAGGGGGCTGGAGGCTACACCTTC. Amino acids: CASGQGAGGYTF.

CDR3 DNA sequence: TGTGCCAGCAGCCCGTACACTGAAGCTTTCTTT. Amino acid sequence: CASSPYTEAFF. This sequence joins TRBV7-2 and TRBJ1-1; D not certain. Germline V gives CDR1 SGHTA, CDR2 FQGNSA. Trimming cost V 5 bases and J 3 bases, with 4 bases left between them. The CDR3 runs 11 residues.

This chain uses TRBV30 with TRBJ1-6; D ambiguous. V dropped 7 bases and J dropped 3 bases, with 13 bases sitting between them. Germline CDR1 is GTSNPN and CDR2 is SVGIG (reference sequence). This CDR3 has 14 amino acids. The CDR3 nucleotides are TGTGCCTCCAACGGCGGGGTCTATAATTCACCCCTCCACTTT. Residues: CASNGGVYNSPLHF. The full variable domain, completed using reference TRBV30 and TRBJ1-6, is SQTIHQWPATLVQPVGSPLSLECTVEGTSNPNLYWYRQAAGRGLQLLFYSVGIGQISSEVPQNLSASRPQDRQFILSSKKLLLSDSGFYLCASNGGVYNSPLHFGNGTRLTVT.

Concerning this clone itself: A much bigger clone sits one base away, suggesting this may be a read error. Likely a read error: the CDR3 ends without its conserved phenylalanine or tryptophan. This chain joins TRBV30 and TRBJ1-1, with D possibly matching TRBD1 (5 bases). Germline loops: CDR1 GTSNPN, CDR2 SVGIG (reference sequence). Trimming shortened V by 3 bases and J by 6 bases, and 11 bases separated the two germline ends. The CDR3 extends over 12 amino acids. CDR3 residues: CAWSPGDPEAFS. In DNA, the CDR3 is TGTGCCTGGAGCCCCGGGGACCCTGAAGCTTTCTCT.

The V call is TRBV5-1, the J call TRBJ2-7; 12 positions match TRBD2. The germline gives CDR1 SGHRS, CDR2 YFSETQ. The V and J ends lost 7 bases and 7 bases, in that order; junction bases with no gene match: 15. The CDR3 length is 16 residues. The CDR3 nucleotides read TGCGCCAGCGCCCTGGGGGCTAGCGGGAGGGCCGAGGAGCAGTACTTC. This gives the protein CASALGASGRAEEQYF.

The chain links TRBV6-5 to TRBJ2-7; D ambiguous. V was cut by 7 bases and J by 1 base, with 14 bases left in between. CDR1 is MNHEY, CDR2 SVGAGI, per germline. CDR3 length equals 14 residues. In DNA form, the CDR3 reads TGTGCCAGCACCCGAGGTCCCAGTTCCTACGAGCAGTACTTC. This translates into CASTRGPSSYEQYF.

V gene TRBV30 combines with J gene TRBJ2-1; 7 nucleotides align to TRBD2. Germline-derived CDR1 and CDR2 are GTSNPN and SVGIG (reference sequence). CDR3 length: 13 amino acids. Trimming removed 1 base from V and 15 bases from J; junction bases left unmatched: 12. The DNA of the CDR3 is TGTGCCTGGAGTGATCGTAGCGGGTCCAATAGGTTCTTC. This encodes CAWSDRSGSNRFF.

The chain couples TRBV6-5 to TRBJ2-7; tentatively, D is TRBD1 or TRBD2 (5 bases each). Trimming cost V 5 bases and J 0 bases, with 11 bases left between them. Looked up from germline, CDR1 is MNHEY and CDR2 is SVGAGI. This CDR3 is 14 amino acids long. This CDR3 is CASSTWGSSYEQYF. The CDR3 DNA sequence: TGTGCCAGCAGTACCTGGGGGAGCTCCTACGAGCAGTACTTC.

This chain uses TRBV11-3 with TRBJ2-1; TRBD2 aligns across 14 bases. Germline V gene data show CDR1 as SGHNT and CDR2 as YENEEA. This CDR3 spans 16 amino acids. With 2 bases clipped from V and 9 bases from J, the junction kept 6 bases outside the gene matches. In DNA, the CDR3 is TGTGCCAGCAGCTTAAGACTAGCGGGAGGGCCTAGTGAGCAGTTCTTC. It encodes CASSLRLAGGPSEQFF.

The V gene is TRBV27, the J gene TRBJ2-1; 12 bases align to TRBD2. After removal of 6 bases from V and 8 bases from J, the junction contained 8 bases not matched to a gene. In germline, CDR1 is MNHEY, CDR2 SMNVEV (reference sequence). The CDR3 has 15 amino acids. The CDR3 sequence is CASRMTSGRVDEQFF. DNA of the CDR3: TGTGCCAGCAGGATGACTAGCGGGAGAGTGGATGAGCAGTTCTTC.

This clone was observed a single time. The chain uses TRBV19 and TRBJ2-5; D unclear. Trimming removed 8 bases at V and 5 bases at J, with 15 bases between. Germline V gives CDR1 LNHDA, CDR2 SQIVND (reference sequence). The CDR3 covers 13 residues. CDR3 in DNA: TGTGCCAGTCGACCAAGGGTCAGTGAGACCCAGTACTTC. It specifies CASRPRVSETQYF.

As for this clone: Given a much more abundant clone one base away, this may be a read error. The CDR3 DNA follows: TGTGCCAGCACCCTGGGGGGAGGGGATAATTCACCCCCCCACTTT. Protein product: CASTLGGGDNSPPHF. This sequence joins TRBV7-9 and TRBJ1-6; TRBD1 might be the D (5 bases). Germline V CDR1 and CDR2: SEHNR, FQNEAQ (reference sequence). This CDR3 comprises 15 residues.

The V call is TRBV11-3, the J call TRBJ2-1, with D maybe TRBD2 (6 bases). Trimming took off 5 bases at V and 3 bases at J, with 11 bases between the two ends. This CDR3 comprises 14 residues. CDR1 is SGHNT, CDR2 YENEEA, per germline. The DNA for the CDR3 is TGTGCCAGCAGCCCCAGCGGGTTCTACAATGAGCAGTTCTTC. This encodes CASSPSGFYNEQFF.

This clone was counted a single time. The chain carries TRBV6-1 and TRBJ1-5; D unclear. This CDR3 is built from 15 residues. Germline V CDR1 and CDR2: MNHNS, SASEGT. Trimming left V 4 bases short and J 0 bases short, with 10 bases between. The CDR3 nucleotides are TGTGCCAGCAGTGGGGAGCCCTATAGCAATCAGCCCCAGCATTTT. Translation gives CASSGEPYSNQPQHF.

The genes are TRBV6-5 and TRBJ1-2; D is unclear. V lost 4 bases and J 4 bases, leaving 10 bases between the germline ends. The CDR3 extends over 13 amino acids. Germline CDR1 MNHEY, CDR2 SVGAGI. DNA of the CDR3: TGTGCCAGCAGTTCCTTCGCGGGCTATGGCTACACCTTC. As protein: CASSSFAGYGYTF.

The chain employs TRBV7-2 and TRBJ2-3; D is undetermined. This CDR3 region has 15 residues. Germline V gives CDR1 SGHTA, CDR2 FQGNSA. The V end lost 2 bases, the J end lost 4 bases, and 13 bases lay between the germline ends. CDR3 bases: TGTGCCAGCAGCTTAAGGCGCTCCGTCGCAGATACGCAGTATTTT. Its translation is CASSLRRSVADTQYF.

The chain links TRBV7-9 to TRBJ2-1; 16 nucleotides line up with TRBD2. The germline gives CDR1 SEHNR, CDR2 FQNEAQ (reference sequence). V lost 5 bases to trimming and J lost 0 bases; unmatched junction nucleotides: 4. The CDR3 has 18 residues. The CDR3 bases are TGTGCCAGCAGCCCGGGACTAGCGGGAGGGGCCTCCTACAATGAGCAGTTCTTC. Its protein product is CASSPGLAGGASYNEQFF. The entire variable domain, with the rest obtained from reference TRBV7-9 and TRBJ2-1, is as follows: DTGVSQNPRHKITKRGQNVTFRCDPISEHNRLYWYRQTLGQGPEFLTYFQNEAQLEKSRLLSDRFSAERPKGSFSTLEIQRTEQGDSAMYLCASSPGLAGGASYNEQFFGPGTRLTVL.

The gene calls are TRBV5-4 and TRBJ2-7; 11 nucleotides agree with TRBD2. The CDR3 has 15 residues. The trim removed 4 bases at V and 4 bases at J, leaving 7 bases unmatched. Germline V gives CDR1 SGHNT, CDR2 YYREEE (reference sequence). CDR3 region: CASSPTSGSRYEQYF. The DNA for the CDR3 is TGTGCCAGCAGCCCTACTAGCGGGAGTCGGTACGAGCAGTACTTC.

The rearrangement joins TRBV4-3 to TRBJ2-7; D ambiguous. Germline CDR1 reads LGHNA; CDR2 reads YSLEER. The CDR3 sequence is 14 residues long. V was clipped by 4 bases and J by 1 base, with 11 bases between them. The CDR3 reads CASSLRTTSYEQYF. In DNA form, the CDR3 reads TGCGCCAGCAGCCTCCGTACTACTTCCTACGAGCAGTACTTC.

V usage is TRBV6-1 and J usage is TRBJ1-2; 12 bases line up with TRBD1. The V gene end was trimmed by 6 bases and the J gene end by 7 bases; junction bases not matched to a gene: 6. The length of the CDR3 is 14 residues. CDR1 is MNHNS, CDR2 SASEGT, per germline. The CDR3 loop reads CASRPGTGGVGYTF. The DNA of the CDR3 is TGTGCCAGCAGACCCGGGACAGGGGGCGTTGGCTACACCTTC.

The chain employs TRBV2 and TRBJ1-5, with TRBD1 matching 10 bases. V shed 6 bases, J shed 3 bases, and the junction held 5 bases outside the gene matches. Germline-derived CDR1 and CDR2 are SNHLY and FYNNEI. The CDR3 has 15 amino acids. The CDR3 DNA sequence: TGTGCCAGCAGGGGGACAGGGGCACCCAATCAGCCCCAGCATTTT. This encodes CASRGTGAPNQPQHF.

The genes are TRBV5-1 and TRBJ2-6; TRBD2 is a possible D gene (6 bases). Trimming took off 0 bases at V and 1 base at J, with 14 bases between the two ends. CDR1 SGHRS and CDR2 YFSETQ come from the germline V gene. The CDR3 sequence is 18 residues long. CDR3 residues: CASSLDGLTPSGANVLTF. The CDR3 bases are TGCGCCAGCAGCTTGGACGGACTAACCCCATCTGGGGCCAACGTCCTGACTTTC. Complete variable domain (other parts from reference TRBV5-1 and TRBJ2-6): KAGVTQTPRYLIKTRGQQVTLSCSPISGHRSVSWYQQTPGQGLQFLFEYFSETQRNKGNFPGRFSGRQFSNSRSEMNVSTLELGDSALYLCASSLDGLTPSGANVLTFGAGSRLTVL.

The chain recombines TRBV27 with TRBJ2-4; 9 nucleotides align to TRBD2. After removal of 5 bases from V and 3 bases from J, the junction contained 5 bases not matched to a gene. The CDR3 runs 15 residues. Germline CDR1 MNHEY, CDR2 SMNVEV (reference sequence). The CDR3 reads CASSGTSNNKNIQYF. The CDR3 DNA is TGTGCCAGCAGTGGGACTAGCAACAACAAAAACATTCAGTACTTC.

The chain combines TRBV18 with TRBJ1-2; D gene uncertain. The CDR3 has 13 amino acids. CDR1 and CDR2 (germline): KGHSH, LQKENI. Deletions cut 3 bases from V and 2 bases from J, with 7 bases between. The CDR3 reads CASSPGINYGYTF. In DNA, the CDR3 is TGTGCCAGCTCACCCGGCATCAACTATGGCTACACCTTC.

The chain couples TRBV14 to TRBJ2-2, with 11 bases aligning to TRBD2. V shed 4 bases and J 5 bases; nucleotides not matched to a gene: 9. This CDR3 is 17 amino acids long. CDR1 SGHDN and CDR2 FVKESK come from the germline V gene. The CDR3 here is CASSRIIAGGRTGELFF. The CDR3 region has the DNA TGTGCCAGCAGCCGGATAATAGCGGGAGGGAGAACCGGGGAGCTGTTTTTT.

This rearrangement joins TRBV25-1 to TRBJ1-4, with no clear D. The CDR3 runs to 15 residues. With 4 bases removed from V and 3 bases from J, the gap between germline ends came to 12 bases. Looked up from germline, CDR1 is MGHDK and CDR2 is SYGVNS. Written as DNA, the CDR3 is TGTGCCAGCAGTGCCCTGGACGATCCTAATGAAAAACTGTTTTTT. Protein product: CASSALDDPNEKLFF.

The V call is TRBV4-2, the J call TRBJ2-1; D not certain. The germline V and J ends were trimmed by 0 bases and 9 bases, with 6 bases remaining between them. Germline V gene lookup returns CDR1 LGHNA and CDR2 YNFKEQ. The length of the CDR3 is 12 residues. CDR3 sequence: CASSQDWSEQFF. CDR3 bases: TGTGCCAGCAGCCAAGATTGGAGTGAGCAGTTCTTC.

A note on this clone: Other DNA sequences from this sample encode an identical CDR3 as well. The V and J genes are TRBV18 and TRBJ2-5, with 9 bases fitting TRBD1. The length of the CDR3 is 14 residues. The ends lost 3 bases at V and 1 base at J; junction bases unmatched: 0. Looked up from germline, CDR1 is KGHSH and CDR2 is LQKENI. The CDR3 DNA sequence: TGTGCCAGCTCACCGGGACAGGGCCAAGAGACCCAGTACTTC. The encoded protein is CASSPGQGQETQYF.

The chain has TRBV5-1 and TRBJ2-7, with D perhaps being TRBD1 or TRBD2 (5 bases each). Trimming shortened V by 4 bases and J by 4 bases, and 12 bases separated the two germline ends. This CDR3 region has 13 residues. Germline lookup yields CDR1 SGHRS and CDR2 YFSETQ. This chain's CDR3 is CASSRTEGYEQYF. The CDR3, as DNA: TGCGCCAGCAGCCGCACCGAGGGGTACGAGCAGTACTTC.

V and J are TRBV5-4 and TRBJ2-7, with D hard to call. The germline gives CDR1 SGHNT, CDR2 YYREEE (reference sequence). This CDR3 is built from 13 residues. V lost 3 bases and J 1 base, leaving 8 bases between the germline ends. CDR3 DNA sequence: TGTGCCAGCAGCTCCCGTCCATCCTACGAGCAGTACTTC. Translating it yields CASSSRPSYEQYF.

The chain combines TRBV5-4 with TRBJ2-5; D is perhaps TRBD1 or TRBD2 (5 bases each). In germline, CDR1 is SGHNT, CDR2 YYREEE (reference sequence). The ends were cut back, 2 bases at V and 1 base at J, with 12 bases in the middle. The CDR3 covers 15 residues. CDR3: CASSFKRGTQETQYF. CDR3 DNA sequence: TGTGCCAGCAGCTTTAAGAGGGGAACCCAAGAGACCCAGTACTTC. Supplemented by reference TRBV5-4 and TRBJ2-5, the full variable domain reads ETGVTQSPTHLIKTRGQQVTLRCSSQSGHNTVSWYQQALGQGPQFIFQYYREEENGRGNFPPRFSGLQFPNYSSELNVNALELDDSALYLCASSFKRGTQETQYFGPGTRLLVL.

V is TRBV10-2 and J is TRBJ2-2; D uncertain. The CDR3 length is 12 residues. Germline V gene data show CDR1 as WSHSY and CDR2 as SAAADI. V lost 3 bases, J lost 8 bases, and 7 bases lay in between. The CDR3 sequence is CASSEIRGELFF. The CDR3 nucleotides are TGCGCCAGCAGTGAAATTCGGGGGGAGCTGTTTTTT.